One TCR beta chain is described in this entry. The trim removed 4 bases at V and 4 bases at J, leaving 7 bases unmatched. The V gene's germline CDR1 is LGHDT and CDR2 YNNKEL (reference sequence). This CDR3 region has 17 residues. This entry comes from a study of blood T cell repertoires in COVID-19. As for the study in general: From the United States, Italy and Spain came samples of acute and convalescent COVID-19. T cells, B-cell-depleted T cells, or PBMCs provided the cDNA or gDNA that served as material.

Study processing details: For nucleated cells, counts were estimated from reference gene primer amplification. Using immunoSEQ multiplex PCR, the repertoire was profiled, and TCRdb retains in-frame clones only, with some absent. V and J calls and clone size are copied from that table; D and trimming were computed from the DNA. The repertoire includes 95,000 to 110,000 clones, roughly 80% of them detected once, and over 20% sits in the top ten. V is TRBV3-1 (or the pseudogene TRBV3-2) and J is TRBJ2-1, with 13 bases fitting TRBD2. The sequenced material came from peripheral blood. This receptor was obtained from a man between 60 and 75 years old with acute or convalescent COVID-19. This CDR3 is CASSLRPGLAGYNEQFF. CDR3 coding DNA: TGTGCCAGCAGCCTTCGCCCGGGACTAGCGGGGTACAATGAGCAGTTCTTC.